This T cell receptor beta chain was sequenced during a study of human T cells and chemical hapten exposure. V shed 0 bases, J shed 7 bases, and the junction held 6 bases outside the gene matches. Germline CDR1 reads DFQATT; CDR2 reads SNEGSKA (reference sequence). The length of the CDR3 is 15 residues. TCRdb analysed the RACE reads with MiXCR anew, one entry per CDR3 protein. The table includes more than 95,000 distinct CDR3 sequences, less than 45% detected once. Time point denoted: patch test 3, about 24 weeks after DPC sensitization. The treatment is: therapeutic diphenylcyclopropenone sensitization with weekly scalp DPC.

This receptor was identified in a man between 35 and 55 years old with alopecia areata. Some clones in this sample may be carry-over from other donors' samples. The chain joins TRBV20-1 to TRBJ1-6, with 7 bases matching TRBD1. This specimen consisted of whole blood, obtained in connection with sensitization to the hapten diphenylcyclopropenone (DPC). CDR3 sequence: CSARDLTGTNSPLHF. The CDR3 DNA follows: TGCAGTGCTAGAGATCTGACAGGGACCAATTCACCCCTCCACTTT.